These 13 T cell receptor beta chains originate from one sample sequenced in a study of response to subunit inactivated influenza vaccine (dated by TCRdb to the late 2010s). Receptor amplification or capture employed RT-PCR. Instrument on record: Illumina HiSeq 2500. In-frame beta chains were kept once TCRdb had trimmed the public reads at Q25 with fastp and called clones with MiXCR. For every CDR3 protein sequence, its rows merge into one entry that carries the most common genes and DNA. In this sample the table shows fewer than 750,000 distinct CDR3 sequences, 12% to 15% of which occur a single time. The biggest ten clones account for around 10% of the sample. Specimen: PBMCs from blood, collected roughly 12 days after vaccination. The receptors were gathered from a middle-aged man who received an inactivated influenza vaccine. Donor details come from another sample of the same person, matched by shared clones.

At least ten counts were recorded for this clonotype. The V and J genes are TRBV5-1 and TRBJ1-6; 8 nucleotides line up with TRBD1. The CDR3 spans 14 residues. The germline V gene encodes CDR1 SGHRS and CDR2 YFSETQ. Losses at the gene ends were 2 bases for V and 9 bases for J; bases not matched to a gene: 4. The CDR3 reads CASSFGQGSSPLHF. The CDR3 bases are TGCGCCAGCAGCTTTGGACAGGGAAGTTCACCCCTCCACTTT.

This clonotype was recorded a few times. The rearrangement links TRBV28 to TRBJ2-3; maybe TRBD2 (6 bases). The CDR3 length is 18 residues. Germline V lookup: CDR1 MDHEN, CDR2 SYDVKM. Trimming removed 5 bases from V and 7 bases from J, with 28 bases in between. Here the CDR3 reads CASSPSPGLGAIGYTQYF. For the CDR3, the DNA is TGTGCCAGCAGTCCTTCCCCGGGACTGGGAGCGATTGGGTATACGCAGTATTTT.

About this clonotype itself: This may be a read error, as it is one base from a much larger clone. The chain employs TRBV20-1 and TRBJ1-5; the D is unclear. The germline gives CDR1 DFQATT, CDR2 SNEGSKA (reference sequence). This CDR3 comprises 12 residues. The CDR3 region is CSARRSKQPQHF. Here the CDR3 DNA reads TGCAGTGCCAGGCGGAGCAAGCAGCCCCAGCATTTT.

This clonotype was seen more than once but under ten times. CDR3 sequence (DNA): TGTGCCACCCTAGGACAGGGGGCGTCTGGCTACACCTTC. Translating it yields CATLGQGASGYTF. This rearrangement joins TRBV10-3 to TRBJ1-2, with 11 bases identical to TRBD1. V lost 10 bases to trimming and J lost 7 bases; unmatched junction nucleotides: 8. Germline CDR1 reads ENHRY; CDR2 reads SYGVKD. This CDR3 is built from 13 residues.

J is TRBJ2-5 and V is TRBV7-2, with D possibly called TRBD1 or TRBD2 (6 bases each). V lost 5 bases, J lost 5 bases, and 15 bases lay in between. This CDR3 is 14 amino acids long. Germline lookup yields CDR1 SGHTA and CDR2 FQGNSA. Here the CDR3 DNA reads TGTGCCAGCAGCCCAGGAGGGGGGATGGAGACCCAGTACTTC. Its protein product is CASSPGGGMETQYF.

A few counts support this clonotype. This sequence joins TRBV10-3 and TRBJ2-7, with a tentative D call TRBD1 (5 bases). Germline assignment: CDR1 ENHRY and CDR2 SYGVKD. CDR3 length equals 15 residues. V was cut by 0 bases and J by 0 bases, with 9 bases left in between. CDR3 sequence: CAISESPGLSYEQYF. CDR3 nucleotides: TGTGCCATCAGTGAGTCGCCAGGGCTCTCCTACGAGCAGTACTTC.

The chain carries TRBV20-1 and TRBJ2-6; tentatively, D is TRBD2 (6 bases). Germline V CDR1 and CDR2: DFQATT, SNEGSKA (reference sequence). V was shortened by 0 bases and J by 4 bases, with 10 bases between the two germline ends. The CDR3 is 15 residues long. The CDR3 sequence is CSARDGGTGANVLTF. The CDR3 DNA sequence: TGCAGTGCTAGAGATGGAGGGACCGGGGCCAACGTCCTGACTTTC.

V usage is TRBV5-1 and J usage is TRBJ1-5, with a weak D call TRBD1 (6 bases). Germline CDR1 is SGHRS and CDR2 is YFSETQ. CDR3 length: 15 amino acids. Trimming took 3 bases from V and 6 from J, leaving 16 bases between them. CDR3 sequence (DNA): TGCGCCAGCAGCTCCTCAGGGGAGAGGGGTCAGCCCCAGCATTTT. It yields the protein CASSSSGERGQPQHF.

This chain joins TRBV18 and TRBJ2-3; D remains ambiguous. The CDR3 length is 14 residues. The germline gives CDR1 KGHSH, CDR2 LQKENI. Trimming removed 2 bases at V and 3 bases at J, with 9 bases between. CDR3 DNA sequence: TGTGCCAGCTCACCAACCTATAATACAGATACGCAGTATTTT. This gives the protein CASSPTYNTDTQYF.

V and J are TRBV12-3 or TRBV12-4 and TRBJ2-5; tentative D call: TRBD2 (5 bases). The CDR3 has 12 amino acids. V dropped 7 bases and J dropped 5 bases, with 11 bases sitting between them. The CDR3 sequence: CASIGVGETQYF. The CDR3 DNA is TGTGCCAGCATCGGGGTCGGGGAGACCCAGTACTTC.

The chain combines TRBV18 with TRBJ2-1; D is uncertain. Germline assignment: CDR1 KGHSH and CDR2 LQKENI. Trimming stripped 0 bases from V and 0 bases from J, with 15 bases between. This CDR3 has 18 amino acids. The CDR3 DNA reads TGTGCCAGCTCACCACCATCGATGGGCCATAGCTCCTACAATGAGCAGTTCTTC. Protein product: CASSPPSMGHSSYNEQFF.

Only a few counts were recorded for this clonotype. This chain connects TRBV15 to TRBJ1-3, with no clear D. V was pared by 0 bases and J by 0 bases, with 6 bases between. The germline CDR1 and CDR2 sequences are LNHNV and YYDKDF (reference sequence). This CDR3 has 15 residues. CDR3 sequence (DNA): TGTGCCACCAGCAGAGAACAGCACTCTGGAAACACCATATATTTT. Residues: CATSREQHSGNTIYF.

This clonotype was found a few times. The chain joins TRBV6-5 to TRBJ2-2; 8 positions match TRBD2. Germline trimming cut 0 bases from V and 6 bases from J; bases unmatched to any gene: 0. This CDR3 region has 14 residues. The germline CDR1 and CDR2 sequences are MNHEY and SVGAGI. CDR3 sequence (DNA): TGTGCCAGCAGTTACTCGACTAGCGCCGGGGAGCTGTTTTTT. This translates into CASSYSTSAGELFF.